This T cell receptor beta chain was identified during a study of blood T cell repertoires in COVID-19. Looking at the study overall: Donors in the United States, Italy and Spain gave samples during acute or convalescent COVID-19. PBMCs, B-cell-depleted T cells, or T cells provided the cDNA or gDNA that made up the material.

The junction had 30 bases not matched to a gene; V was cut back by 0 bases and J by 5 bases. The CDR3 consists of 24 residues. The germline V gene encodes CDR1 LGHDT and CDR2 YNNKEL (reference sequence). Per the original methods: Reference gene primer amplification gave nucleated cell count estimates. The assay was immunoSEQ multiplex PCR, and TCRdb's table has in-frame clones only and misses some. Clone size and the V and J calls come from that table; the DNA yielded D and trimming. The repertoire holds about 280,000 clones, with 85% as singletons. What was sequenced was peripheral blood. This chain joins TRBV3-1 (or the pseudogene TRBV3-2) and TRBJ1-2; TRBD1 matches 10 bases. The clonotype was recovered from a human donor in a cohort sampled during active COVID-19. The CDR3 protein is CASSQDPAPSRTRGTGDFLYGYTF. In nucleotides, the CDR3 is TGTGCCAGCAGCCAAGATCCCGCCCCCTCGAGGACTAGGGGGACAGGGGACTTTTTATATGGCTACACCTTC.